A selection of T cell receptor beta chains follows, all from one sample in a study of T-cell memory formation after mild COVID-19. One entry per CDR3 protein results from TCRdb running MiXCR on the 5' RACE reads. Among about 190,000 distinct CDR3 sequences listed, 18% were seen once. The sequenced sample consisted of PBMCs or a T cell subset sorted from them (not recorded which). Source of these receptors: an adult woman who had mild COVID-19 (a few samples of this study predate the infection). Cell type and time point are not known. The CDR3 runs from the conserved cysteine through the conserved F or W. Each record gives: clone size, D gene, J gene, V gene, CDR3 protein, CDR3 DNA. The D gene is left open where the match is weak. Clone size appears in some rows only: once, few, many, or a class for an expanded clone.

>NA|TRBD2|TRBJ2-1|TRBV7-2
CASSLAGPAGGQAYEQFF
TGTGCCAGCAGCTTAGCAGGTCCGGCGGGGGGGCAGGCGTATGAGCAGTTCTTC
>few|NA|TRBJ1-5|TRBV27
CASSPGPFSNQPQHF
TGTGCCAGCAGTCCAGGACCTTTTAGCAATCAGCCCCAGCATTTT
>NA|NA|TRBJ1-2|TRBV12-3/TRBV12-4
CATQGGGANYGYTF
TGTGCCACCCAAGGGGGGGGAGCTAACTATGGCTACACCTTC
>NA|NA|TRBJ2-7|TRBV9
CASSVGQANSYEQYF
TGTGCCAGCAGCGTAGGACAGGCCAACTCCTACGAGCAGTACTTC
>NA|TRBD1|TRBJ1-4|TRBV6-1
CASSKTGNEKLFF
TGTGCCAGCAGCAAGACAGGGAATGAAAAACTGTTTTTT
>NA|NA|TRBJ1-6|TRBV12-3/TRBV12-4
CASSFGRLTNSPLHF
TGTGCCAGCAGTTTCGGACGCCTGACGAATTCACCCCTCCACTTT
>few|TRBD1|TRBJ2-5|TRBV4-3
CASSQEFRGPQETQYF
TGCGCCAGCAGCCAAGAGTTCAGGGGGCCCCAAGAGACCCAGTACTTC
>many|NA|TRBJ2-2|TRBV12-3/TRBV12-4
CASRSRETNTGELFF
TGTGCCAGCAGATCCAGGGAGACGAACACCGGGGAGCTGTTTTTT
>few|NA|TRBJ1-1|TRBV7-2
CATLPGMNTEAFF
TGTGCCACACTTCCGGGGATGAACACTGAAGCTTTCTTT
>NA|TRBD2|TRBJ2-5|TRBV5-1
CASSPRGARGGETQYF
TGCGCCAGCAGCCCCCGGGGTGCAAGGGGAGGGGAGACCCAGTACTTC
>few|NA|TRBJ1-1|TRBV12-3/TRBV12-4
CASSGDRDRREAFF
TGTGCCAGCAGCGGTGACCGGGACCGGAGAGAAGCTTTCTTT
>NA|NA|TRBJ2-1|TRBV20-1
CSASQGRENYNEQFF
TGCAGTGCTAGCCAGGGGCGGGAGAACTACAATGAGCAGTTCTTC
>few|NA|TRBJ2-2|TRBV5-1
CASSAFNAGELFF
TGCGCCAGCAGCGCCTTTAACGCCGGGGAGCTGTTTTTT
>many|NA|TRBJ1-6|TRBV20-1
CSARSSGSYNSPLHF
TGCAGTGCTAGGTCTTCGGGCTCCTATAATTCACCCCTCCACTTT
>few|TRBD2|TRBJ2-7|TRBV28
CASSLQAGGVYEQYF
TGTGCCAGCAGTCTCCAAGCGGGAGGTGTCTACGAGCAGTACTTC
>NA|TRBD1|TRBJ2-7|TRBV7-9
CASSRTGTYEQYF
TGTGCCAGCAGCCGGACAGGCACCTACGAGCAGTACTTC
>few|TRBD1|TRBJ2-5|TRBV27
CASSTTGVKTQYF
TGTGCCAGCAGTACGACAGGGGTCAAGACCCAGTACTTC
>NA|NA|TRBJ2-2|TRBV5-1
CASSFSGATGELFF
TGCGCCAGCAGCTTCTCGGGGGCAACCGGGGAGCTGTTTTTT
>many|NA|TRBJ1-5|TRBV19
CASSQDRPYSNQPQHF
TGTGCCAGTAGCCAAGACAGGCCGTATAGCAATCAGCCCCAGCATTTT
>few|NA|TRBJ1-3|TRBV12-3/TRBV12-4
CASSFFGGRSGNTIYF
TGTGCCAGCAGTTTCTTTGGGGGGCGTTCTGGAAACACCATATATTTT
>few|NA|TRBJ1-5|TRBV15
CATSRVFGKYSNQPQHF
TGTGCCACCAGCAGAGTATTCGGCAAATATAGCAATCAGCCCCAGCATTTT
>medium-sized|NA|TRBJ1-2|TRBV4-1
CASSQDMEGYTF
TGCGCCAGCAGCCAAGATATGGAGGGCTACACCTTC
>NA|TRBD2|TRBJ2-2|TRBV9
CASSVGLAGATGELFF
TGTGCCAGCAGCGTAGGACTAGCGGGAGCCACCGGGGAGCTGTTTTTT
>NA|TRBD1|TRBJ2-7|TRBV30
CAWSPGQGAHEQYF
TGTGCCTGGAGTCCGGGACAGGGGGCTCACGAGCAGTACTTC
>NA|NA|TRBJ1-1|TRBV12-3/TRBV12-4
CASSLWQDTEAFF
TGTGCCAGCAGTTTGTGGCAGGACACTGAAGCTTTCTTT
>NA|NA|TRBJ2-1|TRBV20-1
CSAKDYQHEQFF
TGCAGTGCCAAGGACTACCAACATGAGCAGTTCTTC
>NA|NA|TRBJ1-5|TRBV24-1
CATSDAGEGNQPQHF
TGTGCCACCAGTGATGCAGGAGAAGGCAATCAGCCCCAGCATTTT
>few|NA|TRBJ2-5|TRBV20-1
CSARGRLAETQYF
TGCAGTGCTAGGGGACGGCTCGCAGAGACCCAGTACTTC
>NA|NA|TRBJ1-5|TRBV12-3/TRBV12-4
CASSPQTLQVLGQPQHF
TGTGCCAGCAGTCCTCAGACGTTACAGGTCTTAGGCCAGCCCCAGCATTTT